These T cell receptor beta chains were read from a single sample in a study of blood T cell repertoires in COVID-19. Method: immunoSEQ multiplex PCR; TCRdb's copy keeps in-frame clones and lacks some. Counted here are approximately 300,000 clones, 85% occurring once; the ten biggest clones make up 1.5% to 2%. The sequencing sample was made of PBMCs or T cells enriched from blood (not recorded which). Every receptor here comes from a woman aged 25 to 39 who had been exposed to COVID-19. CDR3s leave out the opening cysteine and the closing phenylalanine or tryptophan. Some rows have no size entry. The others give once, few or many, or a class for an expanded clone.

j_gene,abundance,v_gene,CDR3aa
TRBJ2-2,-,TRBV27,ASSAPGTGRAGELF
TRBJ1-3,-,TRBV9,ASSPLMSGNTIY
TRBJ1-6,-,TRBV9,ASSPGGRENSPLH
TRBJ2-3,once,TRBV7-9,ASSPAGATYDTDTQY
TRBJ2-1,few,TRBV11-2,ASSLYQGLNEQF
TRBJ1-1,-,TRBV5-1,ASSPDRRGNTEAF
TRBJ1-2,once,TRBV4-3,ASSPVWMESGYGYT
TRBJ1-3,-,TRBV18,ASSPAGRSSGNTIY
TRBJ1-3,-,TRBV30,AWSVSVISGNTIY
TRBJ1-3,-,TRBV30,AWRPRTSGNTIY
TRBJ2-3,-,TRBV28,ASSPSDTQY
TRBJ1-4,-,TRBV5-1,ASKRGQGDEKLF
TRBJ1-4,-,TRBV28,ASSFQGSREKLF
TRBJ1-6,-,TRBV6-5,ASSDRGGNSPLH
TRBJ2-7,-,TRBV7-6,ASSFTPRTGIYEQY
TRBJ1-1,-,TRBV28,ASTRQARPTEAF
TRBJ1-2,-,TRBV7-9,ASSLAGMRELGYT
TRBJ1-1,-,TRBV30,AWTRGANTEAF
TRBJ1-4,few,TRBV7-9,ASSTDRAWEKLF
TRBJ2-3,-,TRBV7-2,ASSPPRQTDTQY
TRBJ1-2,-,TRBV3-1/TRBV3-2,ASSQEGGQRGYT
TRBJ2-6,-,TRBV7-3,ASSSTNRETNVLT
TRBJ2-1,few,TRBV27,ASRINYNEQF
TRBJ2-7,-,TRBV27,TSSPGLLYEQY
TRBJ1-1,-,TRBV7-9,ASSQRDTEAF
TRBJ1-4,-,TRBV3-1/TRBV3-2,ASSQVESLTNEKLF
TRBJ2-2,-,TRBV19,ASSIDTGAGELF
TRBJ1-4,-,TRBV30,AWSVGSVYEKLF
TRBJ2-3,-,TRBV7-3,ASSLNSIDTQY
TRBJ1-1,-,TRBV7-9,ASSSPLGGTEAF
TRBJ2-1,once,TRBV2,ASRGDSSYNEQF
TRBJ2-1,-,TRBV6-2/TRBV6-3,ASSYPLDGSGRKGNYEQF
TRBJ2-7,-,TRBV6-5,ASILGQGVKEQY
TRBJ2-7,few,TRBV29-1,SVRVYEQY
TRBJ2-2,once,TRBV10-1,ASSSRNTGELF
TRBJ2-5,once,TRBV5-6,ASRRNHQGWETQY
TRBJ1-1,-,TRBV9,ASSVGRPNTEAF
TRBJ2-2,-,TRBV6-1,ASSELMLAGVAGELF
TRBJ2-5,-,TRBV5-1,ASSGGLAGQETQY
TRBJ1-2,once,TRBV12-3/TRBV12-4,ASSLTGEGYT
TRBJ2-1,-,TRBV4-1,ASSQGPLDEQF
TRBJ2-1,-,TRBV6-5,ASSYGVTGGGEQF
TRBJ2-7,-,TRBV6-2/TRBV6-3,ASSSGGVGSYEQY
TRBJ2-7,-,TRBV29-1,SVEWQGQGYSYEQY
TRBJ1-3,-,TRBV9,ASSVASGLNSGNTIY